This T cell receptor (beta chain) was recovered during a study of T cells after yellow fever vaccination. As TCR cDNA was made by 5'RACE template switching, a universal primer site and UMIs were added. TCRdb re-called the 5' RACE reads through MiXCR, storing one row per CDR3 protein. The profile shows some 670,000 distinct CDR3 sequences, roughly an eighth of them singletons. Germline V lookup: CDR1 SGHRS, CDR2 YFSETQ. The V gene lost 4 bases and the J gene lost 1 base, with 11 bases spanning the gap. This CDR3 region has 15 residues. The specimen was PBMCs, collected on the day of the yellow fever booster vaccination. The source is a man aged 25 to 40 who received the YFV17D yellow fever vaccine. This chain links TRBV5-1 with TRBJ2-2, with D maybe TRBD2 (7 bases). The CDR3 region is CASSGAGQNTGELFF. The CDR3 DNA reads TGCGCCAGCAGCGGAGCGGGACAGAACACCGGGGAGCTGTTTTTT.